This is a list of T cell receptor beta chains from one sample in a study of cytomegalovirus exposure and HLA in healthy donors. Profiling relied on immunoSEQ multiplex PCR, and the TCRdb table lists in-frame clones only, not all of them. The sample lists 100,000 to 150,000 clones; around 80% were seen once. Sequencing input: PBMCs. Every receptor here comes from a man aged 50 or older in good health and CMV-seronegative. CDR3s include the opening cysteine and the closing phenylalanine or tryptophan. A D gene is named only where the DNA matches it firmly. Only part of the rows carry a size: once, few, many, or a class if the clone is expanded.

V gene	D gene	clone size	J gene	CDR3 DNA	CDR3 protein
TRBV7-3	.	.	TRBJ2-5	TGTGCCAGCAGCTCGTCCGGAGCGGGGACCCAGTACTTC	CASSSSGAGTQYF
TRBV25-1	.	.	TRBJ2-5	TGTGCCAGCAGTGACCAAGGAACCCCTCGGAGAGGGGAGACCCAGTACTTC	CASSDQGTPRRGETQYF
TRBV30	TRBD1	.	TRBJ1-6	TGTGCCTGGAGGGACAGGGTTTGGCCCCTCCACTTT	CAWRDRVWPLHF
TRBV6-1	.	.	TRBJ1-6	TGTGCCAGCAGTGAAGGGGAGGGCTCCTATAATTCACCCCTCCACTTT	CASSEGEGSYNSPLHF
TRBV19	TRBD2	.	TRBJ2-3	TGTGCCAGTAGTCCCTTTCGCGGGAGTGCAGATACGCAGTATTTT	CASSPFRGSADTQYF
TRBV28	TRBD1	.	TRBJ1-5	TGTGCCAGCAGGACAGGGGGCTTTCAGCCCCAGCATTTT	CASRTGGFQPQHF
TRBV19	.	.	TRBJ2-3	TGTGCCAGTAGTATTGGCGGGGGCACAGATACGCAGTATTTT	CASSIGGGTDTQYF
TRBV7-2	TRBD2	.	TRBJ2-7	TGTGCCAGCAGTTCCAGACTAGCGGGAGTTTCCTACGAGCAGTACTTC	CASSSRLAGVSYEQYF
TRBV6-4	TRBD1	.	TRBJ1-1	TGTGCCAGCAGGGCGGGACAGGCGAACACTGAAGCTTTCTTT	CASRAGQANTEAFF
TRBV28	TRBD2	.	TRBJ2-3	TGTGCCAGCATTTCCGGGACTAGCGGGGGGACAGATACGCAGTATTTT	CASISGTSGGTDTQYF
TRBV30	TRBD1	.	TRBJ2-2	TGTGCCTGGATACAGGGGGTGAGCGGGGAGCTGTTTTTT	CAWIQGVSGELFF
TRBV7-2	TRBD2	.	TRBJ2-1	TGTGCCAGCAGCTTGTGGACTAGCGGGGGGGCCTACAATGAGCAGTTCTTC	CASSLWTSGGAYNEQFF
TRBV19	TRBD2	.	TRBJ2-7	TGTGCCACCTCAGCCAGACTAGCGGAGGTATACGAGCAGTACTTC	CATSARLAEVYEQYF
TRBV4-1	.	few	TRBJ2-1	TGCGCCAGCAGCCATGGCCCTGGTGAGCAGTTCTTC	CASSHGPGEQFF
TRBV5-6	TRBD2	.	TRBJ2-1	TGTGCCAGCAGCTTGGCGGGGGGGGCCAAGGGAAATGAGCAGTTCTTC	CASSLAGGAKGNEQFF
TRBV2	.	.	TRBJ1-2	TGTGCCAGCAGTGTAGGGAGCGGCTACACCTTC	CASSVGSGYTF
TRBV29-1	TRBD1	.	TRBJ2-1	TGCAGCGTCCACAGGGGGGTCAATGAGCAGTTCTTC	CSVHRGVNEQFF
TRBV9	.	.	TRBJ2-5	TGTGCCAGCAGCGTAGAGGCGGGACAAGAGACCCAGTACTTC	CASSVEAGQETQYF